This T cell receptor (beta chain) is drawn from a study of shared clonotypes between healthy human individuals. Profiled with immunoSEQ multiplex PCR; TCRdb holds only in-frame clones, not every one. The sample holds roughly 660,000 clones, less than 95% seen once. Nashville, Tennessee was home to all donors, who were Caucasian adults. CDR1 is SGHAT, CDR2 FQDESV, per germline (reference sequence). This CDR3 is 17 amino acids long. The V segment lost 1 base and the J segment 4 bases; nucleotides outside the gene matches: 11. The chain couples TRBV11-1 to TRBJ2-7, with 9 nucleotides matching TRBD2. Input material: memory CD8+ T cells from PBMCs. Subset here: CD45RO+ cells pooled with CCR7-negative TemRA cells. This receptor was taken from a man between 18 and 29 years old in good health. Some clones in this sample may be carry-over from other donors' samples. In DNA, the CDR3 is TGTGCCAGCAGCTTAGGCACTCGCGGCGGGAGGGCTTACGAGCAGTACTTC. This sequence encodes CASSLGTRGGRAYEQYF.